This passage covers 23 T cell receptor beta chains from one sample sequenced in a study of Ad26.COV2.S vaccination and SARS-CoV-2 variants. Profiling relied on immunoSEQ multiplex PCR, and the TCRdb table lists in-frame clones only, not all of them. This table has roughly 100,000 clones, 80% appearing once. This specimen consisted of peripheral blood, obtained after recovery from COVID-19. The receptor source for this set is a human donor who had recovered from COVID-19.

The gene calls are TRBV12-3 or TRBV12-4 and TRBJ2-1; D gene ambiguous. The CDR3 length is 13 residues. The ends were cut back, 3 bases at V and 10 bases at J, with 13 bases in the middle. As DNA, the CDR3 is TGTGCCAGCAGTTTCACCGACTTTTGGGAGCAGTTCTTC. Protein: CASSFTDFWEQFF.

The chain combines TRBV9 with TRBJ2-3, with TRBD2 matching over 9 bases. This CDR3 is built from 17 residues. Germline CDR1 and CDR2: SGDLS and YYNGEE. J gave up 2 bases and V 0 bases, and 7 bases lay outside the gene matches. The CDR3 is CASSVGLAGEVTDTQYF. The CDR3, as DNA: TGTGCCAGCAGCGTAGGCTTAGCGGGGGAGGTCACAGATACGCAGTATTTT.

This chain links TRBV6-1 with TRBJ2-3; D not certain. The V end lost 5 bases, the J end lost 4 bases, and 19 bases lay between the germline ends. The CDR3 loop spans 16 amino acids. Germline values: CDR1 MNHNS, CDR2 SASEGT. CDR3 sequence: CASSQVADTTSDTQYF. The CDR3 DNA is TGTGCCAGCAGTCAAGTAGCTGATACGACATCAGATACGCAGTATTTT.

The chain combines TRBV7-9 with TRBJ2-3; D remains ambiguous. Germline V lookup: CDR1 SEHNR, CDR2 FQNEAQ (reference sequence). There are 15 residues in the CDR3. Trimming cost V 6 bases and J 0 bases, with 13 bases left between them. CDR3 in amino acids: CASSLLSASTDTQYF. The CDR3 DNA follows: TGTGCCAGCAGTTTGTTGAGTGCAAGCACAGATACGCAGTATTTT.

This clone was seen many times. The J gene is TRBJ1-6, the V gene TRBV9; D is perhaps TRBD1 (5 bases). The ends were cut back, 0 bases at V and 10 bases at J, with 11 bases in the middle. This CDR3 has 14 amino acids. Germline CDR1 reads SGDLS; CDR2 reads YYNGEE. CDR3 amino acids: CASSVEGRDSPLHF. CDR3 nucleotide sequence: TGTGCCAGCAGCGTAGAGGGCAGGGACTCACCCCTCCACTTT.

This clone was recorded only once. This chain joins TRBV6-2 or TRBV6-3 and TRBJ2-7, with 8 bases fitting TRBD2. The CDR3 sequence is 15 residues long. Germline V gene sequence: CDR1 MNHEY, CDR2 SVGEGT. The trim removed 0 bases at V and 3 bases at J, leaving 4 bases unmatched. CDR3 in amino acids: CASSYSSGGNYEQYF. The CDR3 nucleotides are TGTGCCAGCAGTTACTCGAGCGGGGGAAACTACGAGCAGTACTTC.

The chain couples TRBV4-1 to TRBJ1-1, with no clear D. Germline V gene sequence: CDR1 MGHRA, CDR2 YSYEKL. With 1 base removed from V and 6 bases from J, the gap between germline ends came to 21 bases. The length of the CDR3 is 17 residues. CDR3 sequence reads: CASSQVVRRGSLAEAFF. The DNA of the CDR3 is TGCGCCAGCAGCCAAGTGGTGCGGCGGGGATCATTGGCTGAAGCTTTCTTT.

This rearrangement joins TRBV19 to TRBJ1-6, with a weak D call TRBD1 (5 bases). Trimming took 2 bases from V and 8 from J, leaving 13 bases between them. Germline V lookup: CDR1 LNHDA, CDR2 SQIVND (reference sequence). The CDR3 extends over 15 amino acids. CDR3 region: CASSIMEGSDSPLHF. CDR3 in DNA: TGTGCCAGTAGTATAATGGAGGGGTCCGATTCACCCCTCCACTTT.

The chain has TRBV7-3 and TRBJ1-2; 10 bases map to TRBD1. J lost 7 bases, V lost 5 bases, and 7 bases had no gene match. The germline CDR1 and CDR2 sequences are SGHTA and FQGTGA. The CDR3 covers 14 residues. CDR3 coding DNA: TGTGCCAGCAGCAAGACCGGGACAGGGGCTGGCTACACCTTC. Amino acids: CASSKTGTGAGYTF. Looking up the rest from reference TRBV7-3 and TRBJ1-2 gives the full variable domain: GAGVSQTPSNKVTEKGKYVELRCDPISGHTALYWYRQSLGQGPEFLIYFQGTGAADDSGLPNDRFFAVRPEGSVSTLKIQRTERGDSAVYLCASSKTGTGAGYTFGSGTRLTVV.

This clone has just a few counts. DNA of the CDR3: TGTGCCAGCTCCCCGACGGGGAGGGGGATGGCTTTCTTT. Its protein product is CASSPTGRGMAFF. The chain joins TRBV12-3 or TRBV12-4 to TRBJ1-1, with TRBD1 as a possible D gene (6 bases). V was clipped by 8 bases and J by 11 bases, with 21 bases between them. This CDR3 is built from 13 residues.

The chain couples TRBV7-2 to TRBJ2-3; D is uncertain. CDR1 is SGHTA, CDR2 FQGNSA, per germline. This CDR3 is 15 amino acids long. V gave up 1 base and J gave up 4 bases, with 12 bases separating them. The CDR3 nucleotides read TGTGCCAGCAGCTTAGGCGGATCCCAATCAGATACGCAGTATTTT. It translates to CASSLGGSQSDTQYF. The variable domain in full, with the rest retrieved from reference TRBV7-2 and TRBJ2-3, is GAGVSQSPSNKVTEKGKDVELRCDPISGHTALYWYRQSLGQGLEFLIYFQGNSAPDKSGLPSDRFSAERTGGSVSTLTIQRTQQEDSAVYLCASSLGGSQSDTQYFGPGTRLTVL.

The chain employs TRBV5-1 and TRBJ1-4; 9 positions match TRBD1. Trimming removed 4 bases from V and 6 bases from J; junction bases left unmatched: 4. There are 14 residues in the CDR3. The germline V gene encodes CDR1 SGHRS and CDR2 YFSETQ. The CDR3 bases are TGCGCCAGCAGCCTGGGACAGGGACATGAAAAACTGTTTTTT. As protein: CASSLGQGHEKLFF. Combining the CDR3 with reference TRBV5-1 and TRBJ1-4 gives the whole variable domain KAGVTQTPRYLIKTRGQQVTLSCSPISGHRSVSWYQQTPGQGLQFLFEYFSETQRNKGNFPGRFSGRQFSNSRSEMNVSTLELGDSALYLCASSLGQGHEKLFFGSGTQLSVL.

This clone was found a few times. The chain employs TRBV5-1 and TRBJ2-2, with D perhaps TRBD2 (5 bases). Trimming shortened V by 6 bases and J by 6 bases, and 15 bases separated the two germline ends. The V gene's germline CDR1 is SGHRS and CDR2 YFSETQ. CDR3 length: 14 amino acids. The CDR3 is CASMVGSISGELFF. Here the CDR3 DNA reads TGCGCCAGCATGGTAGGGAGCATATCCGGGGAGCTGTTTTTT.

CDR3 DNA: TGCGCCAGCAGCCCACAGGGTCGGTATGGCTACACCTTC. As protein: CASSPQGRYGYTF. The genes are TRBV4-3 and TRBJ1-2; a possible D gene is TRBD1 (6 bases). From germline, CDR1 is LGHNA and CDR2 YSLEER. Trimming removed 4 bases at V and 5 bases at J, with 11 bases between. This CDR3 has 13 amino acids.

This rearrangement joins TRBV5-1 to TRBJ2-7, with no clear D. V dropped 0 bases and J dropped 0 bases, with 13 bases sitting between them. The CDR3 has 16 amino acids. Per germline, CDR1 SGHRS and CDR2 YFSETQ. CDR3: CASSLAPGMSSYEQYF. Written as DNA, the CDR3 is TGCGCCAGCAGCTTGGCCCCGGGCATGTCCTCCTACGAGCAGTACTTC.

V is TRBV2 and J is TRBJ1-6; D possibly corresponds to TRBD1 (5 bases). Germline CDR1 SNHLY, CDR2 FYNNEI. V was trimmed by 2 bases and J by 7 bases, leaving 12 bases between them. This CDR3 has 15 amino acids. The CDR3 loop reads CASSELGTGNSPLHF. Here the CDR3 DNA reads TGTGCCAGCAGTGAACTTGGGACGGGAAATTCACCCCTCCACTTT.

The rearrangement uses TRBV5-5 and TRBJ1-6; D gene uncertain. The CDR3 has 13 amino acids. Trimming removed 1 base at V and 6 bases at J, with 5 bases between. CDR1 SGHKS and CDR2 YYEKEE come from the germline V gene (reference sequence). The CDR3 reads CASSLSANSPLHF. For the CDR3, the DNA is TGTGCCAGCAGCTTGTCGGCTAATTCACCCCTCCACTTT.

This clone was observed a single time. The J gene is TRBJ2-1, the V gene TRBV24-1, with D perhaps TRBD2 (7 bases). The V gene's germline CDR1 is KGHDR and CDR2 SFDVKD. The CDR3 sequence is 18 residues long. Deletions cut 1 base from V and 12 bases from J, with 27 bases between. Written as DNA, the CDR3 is TGTGCCACCAGTGATTTCCGGGGCGGCGCGGGGGCCCCGGGGGGGCAGTTCTTC. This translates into CATSDFRGGAGAPGGQFF.

The CDR3, as DNA: TGTGCCAGCCAGGGTATACAGGGACAGACCCAGTACTTC. Translated, it gives CASQGIQGQTQYF. The rearrangement links TRBV6-5 to TRBJ2-5; possibly TRBD1 for D (6 bases). V lost 8 bases and J 6 bases, leaving 16 bases between the germline ends. The CDR3 contains 13 residues. The germline gives CDR1 MNHEY, CDR2 SVGAGI.

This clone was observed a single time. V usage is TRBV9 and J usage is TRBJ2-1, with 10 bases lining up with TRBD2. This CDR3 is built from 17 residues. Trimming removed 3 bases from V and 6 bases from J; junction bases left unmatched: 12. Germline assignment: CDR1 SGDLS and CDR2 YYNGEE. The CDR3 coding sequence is TGTGCCAGCAGCGACAGGGCTAGCGGGGGCCCGATCAATGAGCAGTTCTTC. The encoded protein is CASSDRASGGPINEQFF.

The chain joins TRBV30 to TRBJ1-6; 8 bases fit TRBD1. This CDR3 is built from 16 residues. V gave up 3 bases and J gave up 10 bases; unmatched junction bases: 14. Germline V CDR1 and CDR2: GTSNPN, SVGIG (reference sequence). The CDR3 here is CAWSSDRDRVGSPLHF. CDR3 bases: TGTGCCTGGAGCTCGGACAGGGATAGGGTGGGATCACCCCTCCACTTT.

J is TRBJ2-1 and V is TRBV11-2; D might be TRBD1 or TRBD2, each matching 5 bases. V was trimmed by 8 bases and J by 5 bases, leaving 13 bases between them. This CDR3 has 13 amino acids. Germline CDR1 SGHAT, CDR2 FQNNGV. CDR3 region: CASGAGRHNEQFF. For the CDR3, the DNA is TGTGCCAGCGGTGCAGGGAGACACAATGAGCAGTTCTTC.

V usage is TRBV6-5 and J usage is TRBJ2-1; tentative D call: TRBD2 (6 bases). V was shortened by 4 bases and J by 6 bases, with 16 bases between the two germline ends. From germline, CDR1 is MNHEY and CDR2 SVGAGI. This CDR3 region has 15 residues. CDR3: CASSSPTRSGNEQFF. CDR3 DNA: TGTGCCAGCAGTTCGCCGACTAGGTCAGGCAATGAGCAGTTCTTC.